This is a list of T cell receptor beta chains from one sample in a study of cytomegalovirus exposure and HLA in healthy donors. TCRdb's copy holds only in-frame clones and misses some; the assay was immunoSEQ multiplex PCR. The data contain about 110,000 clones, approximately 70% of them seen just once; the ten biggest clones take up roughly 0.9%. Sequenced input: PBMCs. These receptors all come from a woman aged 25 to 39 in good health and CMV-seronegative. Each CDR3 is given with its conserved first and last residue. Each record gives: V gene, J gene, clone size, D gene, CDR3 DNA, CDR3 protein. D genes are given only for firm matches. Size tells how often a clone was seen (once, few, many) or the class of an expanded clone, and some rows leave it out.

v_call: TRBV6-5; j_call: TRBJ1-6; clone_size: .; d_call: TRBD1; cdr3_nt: TGTGCCAGCAGGAGGACAGGGGGCTGGACACCCCTCCACTTT; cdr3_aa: CASRRTGGWTPLHF
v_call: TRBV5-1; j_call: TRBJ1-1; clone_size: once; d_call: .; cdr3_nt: TGCGCCAGCAGCTTGGTATTGCATTCAGGGACAAAGAACACTGAAGCTTTCTTT; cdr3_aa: CASSLVLHSGTKNTEAFF
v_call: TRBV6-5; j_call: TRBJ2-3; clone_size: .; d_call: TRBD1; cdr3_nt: TGTGCCAGCAGTCACGGGACAGGGGTAGCAGATACGCAGTATTTT; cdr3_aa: CASSHGTGVADTQYF
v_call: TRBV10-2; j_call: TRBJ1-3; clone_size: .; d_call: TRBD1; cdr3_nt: TGCGCCAGCAGACAGGGGGCTCTAGGAAACACCATATATTTT; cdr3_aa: CASRQGALGNTIYF
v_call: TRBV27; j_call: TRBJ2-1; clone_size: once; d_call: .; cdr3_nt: TGTGCCAGCAGTTCCCCCGCGCCCTACAATGAGCAGTTCTTC; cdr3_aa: CASSSPAPYNEQFF
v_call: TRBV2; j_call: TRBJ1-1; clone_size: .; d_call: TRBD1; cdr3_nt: TGTGCCACAGGTGAAGCTTCAACAGGGGGAACTGAAGCTTTCTTT; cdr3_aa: CATGEASTGGTEAFF
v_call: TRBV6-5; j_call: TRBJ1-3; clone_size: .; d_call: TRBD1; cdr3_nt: TGTGCCAGCACCGAACGAGGGGGCTCAGACACCATATATTTT; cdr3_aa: CASTERGGSDTIYF
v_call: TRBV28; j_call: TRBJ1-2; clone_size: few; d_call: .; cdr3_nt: TGTGCCAGCAGTCCCCCGACAGAGCTTTATGGCTACACCTTC; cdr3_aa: CASSPPTELYGYTF
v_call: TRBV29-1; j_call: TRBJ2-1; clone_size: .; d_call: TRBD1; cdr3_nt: TGCAGCTTTCTAACAGGGGGCTCCTACAATGAGCAGTTCTTC; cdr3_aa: CSFLTGGSYNEQFF
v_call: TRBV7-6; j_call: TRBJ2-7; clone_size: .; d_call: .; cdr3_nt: TGTGCCAGCAGCTTAGGCAGGGGTGTGTACGAGCAGTACTTC; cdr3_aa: CASSLGRGVYEQYF
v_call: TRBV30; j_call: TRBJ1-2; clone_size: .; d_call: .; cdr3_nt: TGTGCCTGGCAGGATATGTATGGCTACACCTTC; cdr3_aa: CAWQDMYGYTF